This T cell receptor (beta chain) emerged from a study of blood T cell repertoires in COVID-19. Assay: immunoSEQ multiplex PCR; the TCRdb copy retains only in-frame clones and omits some. The sample holds hundreds of thousands of clones, 70% to 90% seen once. This receptor was taken from a woman in her thirties with COVID-19, enrolled during active disease. The sequencing sample was made of peripheral blood.

CDR3 amino acids: CASSLVRQGEAWRVATEAFF. CDR3 in DNA: TGCGCCAGCAGCTTGGTCAGGCAGGGTGAAGCTTGGAGGGTGGCCACTGAAGCTTTCTTT. The rearrangement joins TRBV5-1 to TRBJ1-1; TRBD1 is a possible D gene (5 bases). The CDR3 consists of 20 residues. V was trimmed by 0 bases and J by 4 bases, leaving 28 bases between them. Germline CDR1 SGHRS, CDR2 YFSETQ.